This T cell receptor (beta chain) was sequenced during a study of shared clonotypes between healthy human individuals. The CDR3 extends over 15 amino acids. With 6 bases clipped from V and 7 bases from J, the junction kept 14 bases outside the gene matches. CDR1 and CDR2 from the germline V gene are SEHNR and FQNEAQ (reference sequence). This clone was recorded once. No antigen is known for it. Template for every sorted-subset replicate PCR totaled approximately 200 ng DNA, roughly 30,000 T cell genomes. Profiled with immunoSEQ multiplex PCR; TCRdb holds only in-frame clones, not every one. The sample has around 2,000,000 clones; approximately 94% are singletons. CD8 cells classed as naive were CD45RO-negative and positively selected for CCR7, excluding terminally differentiated effector memory CD45RA+ cells. All donors qualified as healthy HIV-negative adults and had experienced no recent acute infections or vaccinations.

Whole-study results and caveats: A small donor pool kept down the genetic and exposure-history diversity that was represented.

J is TRBJ2-7 and V is TRBV7-9; 8 nucleotides align to TRBD1. Sequences were obtained from naive CD8+ T cells from PBMCs. The sequence was obtained from a man aged 18 to 30 in good health. Some clones in this sample may be carry-over from other donors' samples. CDR3 protein: CASRSRTGPVWEQYF. CDR3 nucleotide sequence: TGTGCCAGCAGGTCAAGGACAGGGCCGGTTTGGGAGCAGTACTTC.